Presented here are 26 T cell receptor beta chains from one specimen sequenced in a study of Graves' ophthalmopathy and Graves' hyperthyroidism (dated by TCRdb to the late 2010s). Sequencer: Illumina HiSeq 2000. For repertoire sequencing, TCR beta CDR3 regions were amplified from RNA transcripts. The first round of RT-PCR was done with HTBI primers and the Qiagen OneStep RT-PCR kit, and was followed by a second round of multiplex PCR, then size selection and purification. TCRdb trimmed public reads at Q25 via fastp, called clones via MiXCR and kept in-frame beta chains. Rows matching on CDR3 protein sequence are summarized as one entry with the most common DNA and genes. The sample table holds some 350,000 distinct CDR3 sequences, of which about 17% were seen once. 2.4% of the sample lies in the top ten. Sequenced input: peripheral blood. The receptors shown here come from an adult woman with stable Graves' hyperthyroidism.

This clonotype was picked up many times. V and J are TRBV2 and TRBJ2-2; D is perhaps TRBD1 (6 bases). From germline, CDR1 is SNHLY and CDR2 FYNNEI. This CDR3 has 15 amino acids. The V gene lost 6 bases and the J gene lost 5 bases, with 16 bases spanning the gap. The CDR3 reads CASRAGRGLTGELFF. CDR3 DNA: TGTGCCAGCAGGGCGGGCAGGGGCCTTACCGGGGAGCTGTTTTTT.

Ten or more counts support this clonotype. One junction end does not reproduce the germline sequence, and a read error may be involved. The chain employs TRBV11-2 and TRBJ2-7; 8 nucleotides match TRBD2. In germline, CDR1 is SGHAT, CDR2 FQNNGV. The CDR3 contains 12 residues. The CDR3 nucleotides read TGTGCCAGCAGCTCTGGCTGGGGCGGGAGGACTTTC. As protein: CASSSGWGGRTF.

This clonotype was counted at least ten times. In nucleotides, the CDR3 is TGTGCCAGCAGCTTAGGAACGGACTACTACGAGCAGTACTTC. It yields the protein CASSLGTDYYEQYF. V gene TRBV7-2 combines with J gene TRBJ2-7; tentative D call: TRBD2 (6 bases). Germline V gene data show CDR1 as SGHTA and CDR2 as FQGNSA. V lost 1 base and J 3 bases, leaving 10 bases between the germline ends. CDR3 length: 14 amino acids.

On this clonotype: A junction boundary mismatches the germline segment, possibly from a read error. The chain joins TRBV7-9 to TRBJ2-5; the match to TRBD2 covers 7 bases. This CDR3 is 14 amino acids long. The germline gives CDR1 SEHNR, CDR2 FQNEAQ (reference sequence). This CDR3 is CACRYSGNQETQYF. The DNA of the CDR3 is TGTGCCTGCAGGTACAGCGGGAACCAAGAGACCCAGTACTTC.

This clonotype was seen many times. This could be a read error, since a much larger clone is one nucleotide away. The chain carries TRBV12-3 or TRBV12-4 and TRBJ1-1; 8 nucleotides align to TRBD1. This CDR3 comprises 15 residues. The CDR3 DNA reads TGTACCAGCAGTCAGGACAGGGATCGAGGGTCTGAAGCTTTCTTT. This translates into CTSSQDRDRGSEAFF.

This clonotype occurred many times. The CDR3, as DNA: TGTGCCATCAGCGATATCGCCGGGGACGGGGAGCTGTTTTTT. Protein sequence: CAISDIAGDGELFF. The gene calls are TRBV10-3 and TRBJ2-2; possible D gene TRBD2, 5 bases. The length of the CDR3 is 14 residues. Germline V lookup: CDR1 ENHRY, CDR2 SYGVKD. V lost 6 bases and J lost 7, with 15 bases in between.

This clonotype was observed at least ten times. The genes are TRBV19 and TRBJ1-1; D gene unclear. V dropped 3 bases and J dropped 6 bases, with 11 bases sitting between them. This CDR3 region has 13 residues. Germline V lookup: CDR1 LNHDA, CDR2 SQIVND (reference sequence). The CDR3 DNA sequence: TGTGCCAGTAGTATCAGGAACAGCCCTGAAGCTTTCTTT. Amino acids: CASSIRNSPEAFF.

This clonotype was recorded a few times. Relative to the germline gene, one junction end is altered; a read error may explain this. The chain carries TRBV27 and TRBJ2-1, with D tentatively TRBD1 (6 bases). This CDR3 is 16 amino acids long. The germline V gene has CDR1 MNHEY and CDR2 SMNVEV (reference sequence). CDR3 loop: CASRPRGTFYSNEKFF. The CDR3 coding sequence is TGTGCCAGCAGACCCCGTGGGACATTTTATAGCAATGAGAAGTTCTTC.

This clonotype occurred many times. The V gene is TRBV6-1, the J gene TRBJ1-1, with D possibly TRBD1 on 6 matching bases. V was clipped by 5 bases and J by 6 bases, with 19 bases between them. Germline V gives CDR1 MNHNS, CDR2 SASEGT. The CDR3 extends over 15 amino acids. CDR3 residues: CASSTARQAAAEAFF. CDR3 DNA: TGTGCCAGCAGTACAGCCCGACAGGCGGCAGCTGAAGCTTTCTTT.

The sample holds many counts of this clonotype. The V gene is TRBV28, the J gene TRBJ2-7; 9 bases fit TRBD1. With V trimmed by 2 bases and J by 3 bases, 2 bases remained unmatched. Germline V gives CDR1 MDHEN, CDR2 SYDVKM. CDR3 length: 14 residues. The CDR3: CASSLRDRVYEQYF. CDR3 in DNA: TGTGCCAGCAGTTTAAGGGACAGGGTCTACGAGCAGTACTTC.

This clonotype was seen at least ten times. This rearrangement joins TRBV11-2 to TRBJ1-1, with D unclear. Between the trimmed V and J ends, which lost 5 bases and 0 bases, there was a span of 7 bases. CDR3 length: 13 amino acids. CDR1 is SGHAT, CDR2 FQNNGV, per germline. The CDR3 region is CASSHAMNTEAFF. CDR3 DNA sequence: TGTGCCAGCAGCCATGCCATGAACACTGAAGCTTTCTTT.

J is TRBJ1-1 and V is TRBV12-3 or TRBV12-4, with D possibly being TRBD1 (6 bases). The CDR3 runs 15 residues. Trimming stripped 6 bases from V and 1 base from J, with 15 bases between. The CDR3 DNA sequence: TGTGCCAGCAGGCCCAAACAGGGACGGAACACTGAAGCTTTCTTT. This codes for CASRPKQGRNTEAFF.

This clonotype was found many times. The chain uses TRBV6-1 and TRBJ1-1; D is undetermined. V dropped 4 bases and J dropped 2 bases, with 14 bases sitting between them. CDR3 size: 15 residues. Germline CDR1 MNHNS, CDR2 SASEGT. The CDR3 loop is CASSGSWAGNTEAFF. CDR3 nucleotide sequence: TGTGCCAGCAGTGGATCGTGGGCGGGAAACACTGAAGCTTTCTTT.

This clonotype was counted many times. The genes are TRBV12-3 or TRBV12-4 and TRBJ1-3; D is unclear. This CDR3 comprises 13 residues. V lost 2 bases and J lost 7, with 9 bases in between. The CDR3 is CASSLNGMNTIYF. CDR3 in DNA: TGTGCCAGCAGTTTAAACGGGATGAACACCATATATTTT.

This clonotype was seen repeatedly, ten times or more. This rearrangement joins TRBV4-2 to TRBJ2-2; 8 bases are shared with TRBD2. Trimming cost V 4 bases and J 8 bases; bases outside gene matches: 12. From germline, CDR1 is LGHNA and CDR2 YNFKEQ. CDR3 size: 16 residues. As DNA, the CDR3 is TGTGCCAGCAGCCGCCAGGGCGCGGGAGGCCCGGGGGAGCTGTTTTTT. Translation: CASSRQGAGGPGELFF.

This clonotype came up many times. The gene calls are TRBV12-3 or TRBV12-4 and TRBJ2-5; 11 bases agree with TRBD1. V lost 5 bases to trimming and J lost 3 bases; unmatched junction nucleotides: 8. The CDR3 spans 16 residues. This CDR3 reads CASSRAGTGGKETQYF. DNA for the CDR3: TGTGCCAGCAGTCGGGCCGGGACAGGGGGAAAAGAGACCCAGTACTTC.

This clonotype was counted between two and nine times. The V gene is TRBV12-5, the J gene TRBJ2-7; perhaps TRBD2 as D (5 bases). The CDR3 length is 14 residues. Germline V gives CDR1 LGHNT, CDR2 FRNRAP. Trimming removed 3 bases at V and 6 bases at J, with 15 bases between. CDR3 bases: TGTGCTAGTGGTTTAATTGCTAGCATCGGCGAGCAGTACTTC. It codes for CASGLIASIGEQYF.

There are many counts of this clonotype. The chain uses TRBV7-9 and TRBJ1-2; a possible D gene is TRBD1 (6 bases). V dropped 5 bases and J dropped 4 bases, with 14 bases sitting between them. The CDR3 totals 14 residues. Germline V gene sequence: CDR1 SEHNR, CDR2 FQNEAQ (reference sequence). The CDR3 bases are TGTGCCAGCAGCGCCAGACAGGACAGCTATGGCTACACCTTC. Translation gives CASSARQDSYGYTF.

This clonotype was found many times. The chain links TRBV10-3 to TRBJ2-7; 10 bases fit TRBD1. V shed 6 bases, J shed 3 bases, and the junction held 5 bases outside the gene matches. The germline V gene has CDR1 ENHRY and CDR2 SYGVKD. This CDR3 spans 14 amino acids. The CDR3 reads CAIRGQGIGYEQYF. The CDR3 nucleotides are TGTGCCATCAGGGGACAGGGGATCGGCTACGAGCAGTACTTC.

This rearrangement joins TRBV4-3 to TRBJ2-7, with D tentatively TRBD1 (7 bases). The CDR3 is 16 residues long. Deletions cut 4 bases from V and 5 bases from J, with 21 bases between. The germline gives CDR1 LGHNA, CDR2 YSLEER. The CDR3: CASSRRGQGELNEQYF. CDR3 sequence (DNA): TGCGCCAGCAGCCGCCGGGGGCAGGGGGAACTCAACGAGCAGTACTTC.

This clonotype was observed a few times. The genes are TRBV15 and TRBJ1-5; perhaps TRBD1 as D (5 bases). V shed 8 bases and J shed 2 bases, with 13 bases lying between them. CDR1 and CDR2 from the germline V gene are LNHNV and YYDKDF (reference sequence). This CDR3 is built from 14 residues. This CDR3 is CATCVGEGNQPQHF. CDR3 in DNA: TGTGCCACCTGCGTGGGGGAGGGCAATCAGCCCCAGCATTTT.

At least ten counts were recorded for this clonotype. V and J are TRBV28 and TRBJ1-2; no clear D. Germline CDR1 and CDR2: MDHEN and SYDVKM. The CDR3 totals 14 residues. V shed 5 bases and J shed 8 bases, with 18 bases lying between them. CDR3 region: CASSVRLSLRGYTF. The CDR3 nucleotides are TGTGCCAGCAGTGTCCGCCTTTCTCTGCGAGGCTACACCTTC.

This rearrangement joins TRBV20-1 to TRBJ1-6; 8 bases are a match to TRBD1. CDR3 length: 16 residues. The ends lost 0 bases at V and 1 base at J; junction bases unmatched: 2. Germline CDR1 DFQATT, CDR2 SNEGSKA (reference sequence). The CDR3 DNA reads TGCAGTGCTAGAGATGGACAGGGTTCCTATAATTCACCCCTCCACTTT. Translated: CSARDGQGSYNSPLHF.

This clonotype was observed at least ten times. The rearrangement joins TRBV7-3 to TRBJ2-7; D ambiguous. Germline CDR1 reads SGHTA; CDR2 reads FQGTGA. This CDR3 comprises 14 residues. The germline V and J ends were trimmed by 1 base and 2 bases, with 9 bases remaining between them. The CDR3 sequence: CASSLKLLAYEQYF. In nucleotides, the CDR3 is TGTGCCAGCAGCTTAAAACTTTTGGCCTACGAGCAGTACTTC.

This clonotype was detected many times. J is TRBJ2-7 and V is TRBV9; no firm D call. Germline V gives CDR1 SGDLS, CDR2 YYNGEE. V gave up 0 bases and J gave up 3 bases, with 7 bases separating them. CDR3 length: 13 amino acids. The CDR3 nucleotides read TGTGCCAGCAGCGTAGACTCATACTACGAGCAGTACTTC. Residues: CASSVDSYYEQYF.

The chain combines TRBV29-1 with TRBJ1-2, with TRBD1 identical over 8 bases. The germline V gene has CDR1 SQVTM and CDR2 ANQGSEA. This CDR3 spans 13 amino acids. V trimming: 6 bases; J trimming: 6 bases; junction bases outside the gene matches: 9. The CDR3 sequence: CSVGPGQGNGYTF. In DNA, the CDR3 is TGCAGCGTGGGCCCAGGACAGGGTAATGGCTACACCTTC.